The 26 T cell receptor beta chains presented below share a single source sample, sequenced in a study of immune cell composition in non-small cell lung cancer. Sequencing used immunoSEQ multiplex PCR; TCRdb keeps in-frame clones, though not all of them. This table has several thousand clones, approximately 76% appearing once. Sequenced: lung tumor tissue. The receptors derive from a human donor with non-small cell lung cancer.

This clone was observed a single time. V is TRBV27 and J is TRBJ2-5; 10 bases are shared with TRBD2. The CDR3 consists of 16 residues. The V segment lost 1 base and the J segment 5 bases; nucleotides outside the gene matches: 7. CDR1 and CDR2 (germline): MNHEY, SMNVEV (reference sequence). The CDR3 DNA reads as TGTGCCAGCAGTTTATACCAGCGGGGGGGCCCGGAGACCCAGTACTTC. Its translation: CASSLYQRGGPETQYF.

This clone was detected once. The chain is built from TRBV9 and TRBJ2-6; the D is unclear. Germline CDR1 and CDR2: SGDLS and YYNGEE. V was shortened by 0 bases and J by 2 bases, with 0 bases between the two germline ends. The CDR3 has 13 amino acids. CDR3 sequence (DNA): TGTGCCAGCAGCGTAGCTGGGGCCAACGTCCTGACTTTC. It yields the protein CASSVAGANVLTF.

The CDR3, as DNA: TGTGCCAGCAGCTTAGGGGCGGCGGGGTTGAATGAGCAGTTCTTC. This translates into CASSLGAAGLNEQFF. The V and J genes are TRBV11-2 and TRBJ2-1, with a possible D match to TRBD2 (6 bases). The CDR3 has 15 residues. From germline, CDR1 is SGHAT and CDR2 FQNNGV. V gave up 1 base and J gave up 7 bases, with 14 bases separating them.

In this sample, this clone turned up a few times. The CDR3 nucleotides read TGTGCCAGCAGTCCCGCCCTACAGGGGTCGAGCTCCTATAATTCACCCCTCCACTTT. This encodes CASSPALQGSSSYNSPLHF. The chain recombines TRBV27 with TRBJ1-6; TRBD1 matches at 7 bases. This CDR3 is built from 19 residues. With V trimmed by 5 bases and J by 0 bases, 13 bases remained unmatched. CDR1 and CDR2 from the germline V gene are MNHEY and SMNVEV (reference sequence).

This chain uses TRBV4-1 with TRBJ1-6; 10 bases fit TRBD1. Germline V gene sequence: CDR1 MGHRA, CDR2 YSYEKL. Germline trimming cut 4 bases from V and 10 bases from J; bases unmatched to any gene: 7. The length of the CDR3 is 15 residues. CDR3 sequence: CASSPFGTGVSPLHF. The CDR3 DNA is TGCGCCAGCAGCCCTTTTGGGACAGGGGTATCACCCCTCCACTTT.

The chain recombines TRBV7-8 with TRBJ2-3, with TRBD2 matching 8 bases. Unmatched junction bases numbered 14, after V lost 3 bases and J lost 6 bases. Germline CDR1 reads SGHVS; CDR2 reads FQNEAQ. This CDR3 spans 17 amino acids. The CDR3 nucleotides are TGTGCCAGCAGCTTTACCGAAGTAGCGGGGTTGAAGGATACGCAGTATTTT. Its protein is CASSFTEVAGLKDTQYF.

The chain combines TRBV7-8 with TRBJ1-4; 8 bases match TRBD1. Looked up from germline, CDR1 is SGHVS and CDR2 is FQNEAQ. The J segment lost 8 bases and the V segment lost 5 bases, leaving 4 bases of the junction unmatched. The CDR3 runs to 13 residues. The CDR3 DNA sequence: TGTGCCAGCAGCCTGGCAGGGGGCGAAAAACTGTTTTTT. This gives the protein CASSLAGGEKLFF.

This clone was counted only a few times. The CDR3 DNA reads TGTGCCAGCAGTCCTCGACAGGGATGGTCTTACGAGCAGTACTTC. Protein sequence: CASSPRQGWSYEQYF. J is TRBJ2-7 and V is TRBV6-5; the match to TRBD1 covers 7 bases. This CDR3 is 15 amino acids long. The V segment lost 5 bases and the J segment 4 bases; nucleotides outside the gene matches: 11. Germline V gene lookup returns CDR1 MNHEY and CDR2 SVGAGI.

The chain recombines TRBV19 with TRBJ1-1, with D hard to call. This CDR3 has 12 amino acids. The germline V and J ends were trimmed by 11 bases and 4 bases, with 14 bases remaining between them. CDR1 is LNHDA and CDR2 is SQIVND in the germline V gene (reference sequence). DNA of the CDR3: TGTGCCTCTAGTAACTATATCACTGAAGCTTTCTTT. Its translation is CASSNYITEAFF. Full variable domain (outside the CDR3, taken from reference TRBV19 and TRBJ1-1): DGGITQSPKYLFRKEGQNVTLSCEQNLNHDAMYWYRQDPGQGLRLIYYSQIVNDFQKGDIAEGYSVSREKKESFPLTVTSAQKNPTAFYLCASSNYITEAFFGQGTRLTVV.

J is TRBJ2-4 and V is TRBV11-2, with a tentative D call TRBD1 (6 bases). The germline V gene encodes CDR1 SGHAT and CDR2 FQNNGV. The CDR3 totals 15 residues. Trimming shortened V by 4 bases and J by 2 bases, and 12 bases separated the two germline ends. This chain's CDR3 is CASSSTGMTKNIQYF. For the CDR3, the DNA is TGTGCCAGCAGCTCCACAGGGATGACCAAAAACATTCAGTACTTC.

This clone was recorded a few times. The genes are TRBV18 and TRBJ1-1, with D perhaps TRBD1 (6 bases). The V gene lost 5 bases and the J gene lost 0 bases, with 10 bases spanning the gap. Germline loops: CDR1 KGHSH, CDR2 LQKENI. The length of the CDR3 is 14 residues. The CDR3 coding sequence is TGTGCCAGCTCAGGCACAGGGATGAACACTGAAGCTTTCTTT. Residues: CASSGTGMNTEAFF.

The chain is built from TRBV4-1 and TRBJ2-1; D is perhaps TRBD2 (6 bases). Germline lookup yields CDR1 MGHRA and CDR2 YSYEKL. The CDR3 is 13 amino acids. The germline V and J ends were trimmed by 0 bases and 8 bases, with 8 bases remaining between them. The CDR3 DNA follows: TGCGCCAGCAGCCAAGATCCGGGGGATGAGCAGTTCTTC. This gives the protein CASSQDPGDEQFF.

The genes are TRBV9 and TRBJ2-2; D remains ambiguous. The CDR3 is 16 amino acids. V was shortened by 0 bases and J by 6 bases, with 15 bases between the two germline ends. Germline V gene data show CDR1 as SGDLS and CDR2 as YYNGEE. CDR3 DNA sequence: TGTGCCAGCAGCGTAGTACCACAAAAAGGGTCCGGGGAGCTGTTTTTT. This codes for CASSVVPQKGSGELFF.

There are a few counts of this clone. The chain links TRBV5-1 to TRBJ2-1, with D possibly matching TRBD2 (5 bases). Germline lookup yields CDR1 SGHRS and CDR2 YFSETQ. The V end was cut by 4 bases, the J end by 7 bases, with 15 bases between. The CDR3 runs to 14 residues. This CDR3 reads CASSQGGSGNEQFF. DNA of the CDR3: TGCGCCAGCAGCCAAGGAGGATCCGGGAATGAGCAGTTCTTC.

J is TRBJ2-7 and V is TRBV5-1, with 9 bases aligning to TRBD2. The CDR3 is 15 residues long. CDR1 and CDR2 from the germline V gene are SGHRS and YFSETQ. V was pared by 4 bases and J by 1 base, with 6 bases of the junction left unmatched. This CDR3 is CASSVAGAGSYEQYF. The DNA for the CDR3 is TGCGCCAGCAGCGTAGCGGGAGCAGGTTCCTACGAGCAGTACTTC.

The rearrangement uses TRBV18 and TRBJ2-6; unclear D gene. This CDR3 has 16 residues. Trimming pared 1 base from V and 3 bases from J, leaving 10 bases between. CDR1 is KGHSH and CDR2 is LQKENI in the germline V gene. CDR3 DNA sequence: TGTGCCAGCTCACCACAGGGCCGGTTTGGGGCCAACGTCCTGACTTTC. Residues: CASSPQGRFGANVLTF.

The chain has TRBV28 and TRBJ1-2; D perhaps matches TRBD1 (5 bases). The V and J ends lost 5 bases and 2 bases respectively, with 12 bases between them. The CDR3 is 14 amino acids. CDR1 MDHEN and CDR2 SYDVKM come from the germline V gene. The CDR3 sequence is CASSPGGRNYGYTF. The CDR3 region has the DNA TGTGCCAGCAGTCCGGGGGGACGGAACTATGGCTACACCTTC.

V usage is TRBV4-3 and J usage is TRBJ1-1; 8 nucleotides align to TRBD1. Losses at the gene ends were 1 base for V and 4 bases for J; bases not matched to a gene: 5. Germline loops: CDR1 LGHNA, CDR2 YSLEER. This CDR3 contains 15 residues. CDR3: CASSQVTGVGTEAFF. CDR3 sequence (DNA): TGCGCCAGCAGCCAAGTGACAGGGGTGGGCACTGAAGCTTTCTTT.

CDR3: CASSYGRHTGELFF. CDR3 in DNA: TGTGCCAGCAGTTACGGCAGGCACACCGGGGAGCTGTTTTTT. This chain joins TRBV6-6 and TRBJ2-2, with no clear D. Germline V lookup: CDR1 MNHNY, CDR2 SVGAGI (reference sequence). V dropped 2 bases and J dropped 3 bases, with 7 bases sitting between them. The CDR3 has 14 residues.

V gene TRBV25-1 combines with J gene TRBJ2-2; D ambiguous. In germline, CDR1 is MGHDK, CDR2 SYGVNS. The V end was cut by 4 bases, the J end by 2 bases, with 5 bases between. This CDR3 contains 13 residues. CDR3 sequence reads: CASSGRNTGELFF. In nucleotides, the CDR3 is TGTGCCAGCAGTGGGAGAAACACCGGGGAGCTGTTTTTT. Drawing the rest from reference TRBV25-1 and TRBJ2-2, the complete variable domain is EADIYQTPRYLVIGTGKKITLECSQTMGHDKMYWYQQDPGMELHLIHYSYGVNSTEKGDLSSESTVSRIRTEHFPLTLESARPSHTSQYLCASSGRNTGELFFGEGSRLTVL.

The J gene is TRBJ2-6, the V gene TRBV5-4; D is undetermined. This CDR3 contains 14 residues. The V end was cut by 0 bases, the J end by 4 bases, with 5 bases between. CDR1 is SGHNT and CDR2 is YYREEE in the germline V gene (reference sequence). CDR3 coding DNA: TGTGCCAGCAGCTTGGGCCGAGGGGCCAACGTCCTGACTTTC. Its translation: CASSLGRGANVLTF. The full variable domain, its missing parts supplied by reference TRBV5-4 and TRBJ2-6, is ETGVTQSPTHLIKTRGQQVTLRCSSQSGHNTVSWYQQALGQGPQFIFQYYREEENGRGNFPPRFSGLQFPNYSSELNVNALELDDSALYLCASSLGRGANVLTFGAGSRLTVL.

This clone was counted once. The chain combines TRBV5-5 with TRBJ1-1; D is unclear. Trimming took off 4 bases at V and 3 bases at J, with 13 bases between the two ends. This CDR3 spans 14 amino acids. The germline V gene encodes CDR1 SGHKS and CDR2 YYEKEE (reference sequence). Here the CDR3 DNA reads TGTGCCAGCAGCCAACGGTGGAAGGACACTGAAGCTTTCTTT. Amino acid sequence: CASSQRWKDTEAFF.

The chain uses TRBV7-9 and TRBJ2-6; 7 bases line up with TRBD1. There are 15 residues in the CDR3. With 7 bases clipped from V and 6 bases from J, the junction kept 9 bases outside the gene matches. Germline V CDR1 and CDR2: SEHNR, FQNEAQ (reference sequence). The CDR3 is CASTERDSPANVLTF. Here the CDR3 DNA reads TGTGCCAGCACCGAGAGGGACAGCCCGGCCAACGTCCTGACTTTC.

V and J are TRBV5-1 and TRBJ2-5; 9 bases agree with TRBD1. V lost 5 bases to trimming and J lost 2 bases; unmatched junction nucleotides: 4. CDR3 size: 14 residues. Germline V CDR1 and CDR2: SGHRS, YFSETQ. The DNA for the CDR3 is TGCGCCAGCAGTCTACAGGGGGCTCAAGAGACCCAGTACTTC. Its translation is CASSLQGAQETQYF.

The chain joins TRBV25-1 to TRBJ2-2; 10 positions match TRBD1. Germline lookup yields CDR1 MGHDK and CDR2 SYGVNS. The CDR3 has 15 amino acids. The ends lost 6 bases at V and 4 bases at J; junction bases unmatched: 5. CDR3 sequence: CASRGQGRVTGELFF. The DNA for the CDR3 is TGTGCCAGCAGGGGACAGGGGCGAGTCACCGGGGAGCTGTTTTTT.

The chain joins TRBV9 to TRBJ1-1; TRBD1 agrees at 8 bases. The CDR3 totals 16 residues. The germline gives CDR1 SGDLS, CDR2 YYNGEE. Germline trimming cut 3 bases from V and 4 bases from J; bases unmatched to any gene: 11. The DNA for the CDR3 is TGTGCCAGCAGCGACGGGACAGGTGGAGATTTCACTGAAGCTTTCTTT. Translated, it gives CASSDGTGGDFTEAFF.